The 12 T cell receptor beta chains below were found in one sample sequenced in a study of T cell changes during pregnancy in multiple sclerosis. Clones were read by immunoSEQ multiplex PCR, and TCRdb kept only the in-frame ones, dropping some. Among more than 15,000 clones, 89% were seen once, and the ten largest hold approximately 7.5%. This specimen was CD8+ T cells from peripheral blood mononuclear cells, taken in the second trimester of pregnancy. The source of these receptors is a female donor in good health, enrolled as a control in a pregnancy study.

Of note for this clone: This CDR3 is also generated by other DNA sequences in the sample. The CDR3 DNA is TGTGCCAGCAGTCCCGGTGGCAATCAGCCCCAGCATTTT. It codes for CASSPGGNQPQHF. The gene calls are TRBV27 and TRBJ1-5; D remains unclear. The CDR3 length is 13 residues. The germline CDR1 and CDR2 sequences are MNHEY and SMNVEV (reference sequence). Trimming stripped 5 bases from V and 2 bases from J, with 7 bases between.

Only one count was recorded for this clone. This chain uses TRBV6-5 with TRBJ2-7, with 12 nucleotides matching TRBD2. The junction had 6 bases not matched to a gene; V was cut back by 0 bases and J by 6 bases. This CDR3 is built from 16 residues. The germline V gene has CDR1 MNHEY and CDR2 SVGAGI. The CDR3 is CASSYSNGLAGTEQYF. Written as DNA, the CDR3 is TGTGCCAGCAGTTACTCGAACGGACTAGCGGGGACCGAGCAGTACTTC.

The chain links TRBV27 to TRBJ1-5; D might be TRBD1 (6 bases). The CDR3 runs to 15 residues. Germline V gene sequence: CDR1 MNHEY, CDR2 SMNVEV (reference sequence). Trimming took 5 bases from V and 0 from J, leaving 11 bases between them. The CDR3, as DNA: TGTGCCAGCAGTCCAGGGGAAGCTAGCAATCAGCCCCAGCATTTT. It is translated as CASSPGEASNQPQHF.

The CDR3 DNA sequence: TGTGCCACCAGCATTGGGGCAGGGGGCTTTACTGAAGCTTTCTTT. Its translation: CATSIGAGGFTEAFF. The chain links TRBV27 to TRBJ1-1; 8 positions match TRBD1. V lost 10 bases and J lost 5; bases outside the gene matches: 15. The CDR3 has 15 residues. Germline CDR1 is MNHEY and CDR2 is SMNVEV (reference sequence).

This chain links TRBV27 with TRBJ2-3, with 10 bases identical to TRBD1. CDR3 length: 14 residues. With V trimmed by 10 bases and J by 5 bases, 9 bases remained unmatched. Germline CDR1 is MNHEY and CDR2 is SMNVEV (reference sequence). Here the CDR3 reads CATSDRGYRDTQYF. CDR3 DNA: TGTGCCACCTCGGACAGGGGGTACCGAGATACGCAGTATTTT.

CDR3 residues: CASSPTGEETQYF. CDR3 DNA sequence: TGTGCCAGCAGCCCCACCGGGGAGGAGACCCAGTACTTC. The chain uses TRBV13 and TRBJ2-5; D is possibly TRBD2 (5 bases). Germline V lookup: CDR1 PRHDT, CDR2 FYEKMQ (reference sequence). V shed 5 bases and J shed 5 bases, with 12 bases lying between them. The length of the CDR3 is 13 residues.

This clone is a singleton in its sample. The rearrangement joins TRBV7-8 to TRBJ2-1, with D possibly matching TRBD2 (6 bases). The germline gives CDR1 SGHVS, CDR2 FQNEAQ. The CDR3 runs to 16 residues. V was pared by 5 bases and J by 0 bases, with 14 bases between. CDR3 region: CASSRPGLLSYNEQFF. In nucleotides, the CDR3 is TGTGCCAGCAGCCGGCCGGGACTCCTCTCCTACAATGAGCAGTTCTTC.

This clone was observed a single time. The rearrangement uses TRBV29-1 and TRBJ1-1; D is unclear. V lost 6 bases and J 3 bases, leaving 8 bases between the germline ends. This CDR3 contains 11 residues. Germline-derived CDR1 and CDR2 are SQVTM and ANQGSEA. CDR3 DNA sequence: TGCAGCGTAAGGGAGGACACTGAAGCTTTCTTT. This encodes CSVREDTEAFF. Full variable domain (remainder filled in from reference TRBV29-1 and TRBJ1-1): SAVISQKPSRDICQRGTSLTIQCQVDSQVTMMFWYRQQPGQSLTLIATANQGSEATYESGFVIDKFPISRPNLTFSTLTVSNMSPEDSSIYLCSVREDTEAFFGQGTRLTVV.

The chain is built from TRBV10-3 and TRBJ2-1; a weak D match, TRBD1 (6 bases). Per the germline V gene, CDR1 is ENHRY and CDR2 is SYGVKD. V lost 2 bases, J lost 10 bases, and 12 bases lay in between. The CDR3 is made up of 13 amino acids. The CDR3 region is CAISESAGTEQFF. For the CDR3, the DNA is TGTGCCATCAGTGAGAGCGCCGGGACAGAGCAGTTCTTC.

The rearrangement uses TRBV30 and TRBJ2-1; 8 bases align to TRBD1. CDR3 length: 16 residues. After removal of 0 bases from V and 8 bases from J, the junction contained 12 bases not matched to a gene. Germline CDR1 and CDR2: GTSNPN and SVGIG (reference sequence). The CDR3 here is CAWSVLRAGGPDEQFF. The CDR3 region has the DNA TGTGCCTGGAGTGTTTTAAGGGCAGGGGGCCCCGATGAGCAGTTCTTC.

This clone was seen only a few times. This sequence joins TRBV7-6 and TRBJ1-4, with TRBD1 identical over 9 bases. CDR1 and CDR2 from the germline V gene are SGHVS and FNYEAQ. V dropped 1 base and J dropped 4; count of bases not matched to a gene: 10. The CDR3 extends over 18 amino acids. CDR3 region: CASSLDLPGDRDNEKLFF. CDR3 coding DNA: TGTGCCAGCAGCTTAGATCTCCCCGGGGACAGGGATAATGAAAAACTGTTTTTT.

The V gene is TRBV28, the J gene TRBJ2-7; 10 positions agree with TRBD2. Germline-derived CDR1 and CDR2 are MDHEN and SYDVKM. Trimming cost V 3 bases and J 6 bases; bases outside gene matches: 8. This CDR3 spans 15 amino acids. This chain's CDR3 is CASSFGSGRAGEQYF. CDR3 nucleotides: TGTGCCAGCAGTTTTGGAAGCGGGAGGGCTGGCGAGCAGTACTTC.